This entry concerns a single TCR beta chain. V lost 0 bases and J 5 bases, leaving 11 bases between the germline ends. The CDR3 is 14 amino acids. CDR1 is SGHRS, CDR2 YFSETQ, per germline. The data belong to a study of control samples from healthy donors and cancer patients. Assay: immunoSEQ multiplex PCR; the TCRdb copy retains only in-frame clones and omits some. The sample carries over 100,000 clones, about 90% recorded once. V usage is TRBV5-1 and J usage is TRBJ2-5; D gene uncertain. The TCR originated in a woman aged 45-65 years in good health. Specimen: blood. CDR3 sequence (DNA): TGCGCCAGCAGCTTGGCCCAATGGGATGAGACCCAGTACTTC. Translating it yields CASSLAQWDETQYF. Using reference TRBV5-1 and TRBJ2-5 for the parts outside the CDR3, the full variable domain is KAGVTQTPRYLIKTRGQQVTLSCSPISGHRSVSWYQQTPGQGLQFLFEYFSETQRNKGNFPGRFSGRQFSNSRSEMNVSTLELGDSALYLCASSLAQWDETQYFGPGTRLLVL.